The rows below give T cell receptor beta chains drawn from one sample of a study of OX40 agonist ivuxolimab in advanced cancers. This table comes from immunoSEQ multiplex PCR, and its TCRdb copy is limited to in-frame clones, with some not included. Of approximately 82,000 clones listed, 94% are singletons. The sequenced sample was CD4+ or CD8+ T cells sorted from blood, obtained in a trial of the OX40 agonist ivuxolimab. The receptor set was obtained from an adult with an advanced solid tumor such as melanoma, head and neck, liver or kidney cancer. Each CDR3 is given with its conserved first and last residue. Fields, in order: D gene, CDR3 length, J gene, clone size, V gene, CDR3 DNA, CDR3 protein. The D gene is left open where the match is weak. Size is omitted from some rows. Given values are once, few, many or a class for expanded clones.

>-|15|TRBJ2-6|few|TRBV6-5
TGTGCCAGCAGTTCCAGGGTCTCTGGGGCCAACGTCCTGACTTTC
CASSSRVSGANVLTF
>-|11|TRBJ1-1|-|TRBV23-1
TGCGCCAGCAGCCGACAGCCCGAAGCTTTCTTT
CASSRQPEAFF
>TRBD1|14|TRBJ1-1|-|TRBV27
TGTGCCAGCAGTTTGGGGACAGGGGCTAGAAAAGCTTTCTTT
CASSLGTGARKAFF
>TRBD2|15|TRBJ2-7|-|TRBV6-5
TGTGCCAGCAGTTACTCGGAGCGGGAGGCCCACGAGCAGTACTTC
CASSYSEREAHEQYF
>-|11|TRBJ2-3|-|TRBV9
TGTGCCAGCAGCGTAGGAGATACGCAGTATTTT
CASSVGDTQYF
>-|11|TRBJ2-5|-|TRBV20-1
TGCAGTGCTAGAGATTACGGGGCCCAGTACTTC
CSARDYGAQYF
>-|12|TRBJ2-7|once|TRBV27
TGTGCCAGCAGGACCGGACTCAACGAGCAGTACTTC
CASRTGLNEQYF
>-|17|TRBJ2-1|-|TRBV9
TGTGCCAGCAGCGTAGTCCCTCCGGGACCCCTCTACAATGAGCAGTTCTTC
CASSVVPPGPLYNEQFF
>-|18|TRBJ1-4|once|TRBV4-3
TGCGCCAGCAGCCAAGTGAGGGCAGGCTTTGCAACTAATGAAAAACTGTTTTTT
CASSQVRAGFATNEKLFF
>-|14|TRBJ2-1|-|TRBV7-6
TGTGCCAGCAGCTTAGGGGGCCCCTACAATGAGCAGTTCTTC
CASSLGGPYNEQFF
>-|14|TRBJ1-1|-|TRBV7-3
TGTGCCAGCAGCTCTCGGGGAAGTAGCACTGAAGCTTTCTTT
CASSSRGSSTEAFF
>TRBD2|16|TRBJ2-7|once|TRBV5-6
TGTGCCAGCAGCCTACTTACTAGCGGGGTATTCAACGAGCAGTACTTC
CASSLLTSGVFNEQYF
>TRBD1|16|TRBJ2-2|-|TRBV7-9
TGTGCCAGCAGCCGCCTTGAGGGGGCGAGAACCGGGGAGCTGTTTTTT
CASSRLEGARTGELFF
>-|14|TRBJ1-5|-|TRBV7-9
TGTGCCAGCAGCCGCGGGGGGGGCAATCAGCCCCAGCATTTT
CASSRGGGNQPQHF
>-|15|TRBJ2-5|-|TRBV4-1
TGCGCCAGCAGCCAAGAAATGCAGGGGCTGGAGACCCAGTACTTC
CASSQEMQGLETQYF
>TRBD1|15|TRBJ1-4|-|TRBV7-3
TGTGCCAGCAGCTTTACAGGGGGCCGGAATGAAAAACTGTTTTTT
CASSFTGGRNEKLFF
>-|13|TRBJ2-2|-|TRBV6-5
TGTGCCAGCTCCCCGGGCAACACCGGGGAGCTGTTTTTT
CASSPGNTGELFF
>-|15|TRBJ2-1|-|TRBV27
TGTGCCAGCAGTTTATCGCTGAATCTTTACAATGAGCAGTTCTTC
CASSLSLNLYNEQFF
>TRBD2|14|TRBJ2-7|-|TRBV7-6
TGTGCCAGCAGCTTAGACGGGAGGTTGAACGAGCAGTACTTC
CASSLDGRLNEQYF
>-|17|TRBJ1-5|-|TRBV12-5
TGTGCTAGTGGTTTGGATCCGACAGTCCCCCTCCATCAGCCCCAGCATTTT
CASGLDPTVPLHQPQHF
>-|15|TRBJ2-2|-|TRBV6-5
TGTGCCAGCAGAACCGGGCAGGGGCTTGCCGGGGAGCTGTTTTTT
CASRTGQGLAGELFF
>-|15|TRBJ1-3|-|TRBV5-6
TGTGCCAGCAGCCCGACAGGTTTCTCTGAAAACACCATATATTTT
CASSPTGFSENTIYF
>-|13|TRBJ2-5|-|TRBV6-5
TGTGCCAGCAGAGAGGGTATTCAAGAGACCCAGTACTTC
CASREGIQETQYF
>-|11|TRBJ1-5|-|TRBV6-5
TGTGCCAGCAGGGGCGATCAGCCCCAGCATTTT
CASRGDQPQHF
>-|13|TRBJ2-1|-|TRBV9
TGTGCCAGCGGGCGGCAGGAGTACAATGAGCAGTTCTTC
CASGRQEYNEQFF
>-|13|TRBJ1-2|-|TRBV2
TGTGCCAGCAGTGACCCGGGCCTCTATGGCTACACCTTC
CASSDPGLYGYTF
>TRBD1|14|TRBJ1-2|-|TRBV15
TGTGCCACCGAGAACAGGGGAGTATCTTACGGCTACACCTTC
CATENRGVSYGYTF
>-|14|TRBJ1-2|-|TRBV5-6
TGTGCCAGCAGCTTGTCGGCCAGGAACTATGGCTACACCTTC
CASSLSARNYGYTF
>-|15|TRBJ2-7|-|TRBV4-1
TGCGCCAGCAGCCAAGGACTGGATACCTCCTACGAGCAGTACTTC
CASSQGLDTSYEQYF
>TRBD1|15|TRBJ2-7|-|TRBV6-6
TGTGCCAGCAGTTACTTGCAGGGGGCAATCAACGAGCAGTACTTC
CASSYLQGAINEQYF
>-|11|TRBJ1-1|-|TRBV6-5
TGTGTTGGGGGACCGAACACTGAAGCTTTCTTT
CVGGPNTEAFF
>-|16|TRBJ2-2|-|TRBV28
TGTGCCAGCAGTTTCAGGTCGGGGACGTCCACCGGGGAGCTGTTTTTT
CASSFRSGTSTGELFF
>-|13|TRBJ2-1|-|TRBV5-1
TGCGCCAGCAGCTTTACGGTCCGCAATGAGCAGTTCTTC
CASSFTVRNEQFF
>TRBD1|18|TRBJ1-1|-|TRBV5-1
TGCGCCAGCAGCTTGGATGGGTTTCCTCAGGGGGGAGAGACTGAAGCTTTCTTT
CASSLDGFPQGGETEAFF
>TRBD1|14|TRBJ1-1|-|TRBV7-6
TGTGCCAGCAGCACTAAGGGGGCAAGGGCTGAAGCTTTCTTT
CASSTKGARAEAFF
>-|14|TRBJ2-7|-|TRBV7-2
TGTGCCAGCAGCCCTAGAGGACGCTCCTACGAGCAGTACTTC
CASSPRGRSYEQYF
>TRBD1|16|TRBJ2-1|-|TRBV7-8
TGTGCCAGCAGTTATAACCAGGGGGCGTTGATCAATGAGCAGTTCTTC
CASSYNQGALINEQFF
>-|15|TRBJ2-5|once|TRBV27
TGTGCCAGCGGATCCCGGGACACCTGGGGGGAGACCCAGTACTTC
CASGSRDTWGETQYF
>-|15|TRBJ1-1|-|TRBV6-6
TGTGCCAGCAGTCCAGCCAGGGACCCATCTTCTGAAGCTTTCTTT
CASSPARDPSSEAFF
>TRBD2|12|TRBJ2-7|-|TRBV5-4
TGTGCCGGTTCCGGACTAGCGGGGGAGCAGTACTTC
CAGSGLAGEQYF
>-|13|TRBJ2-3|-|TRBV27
TGTGCCAGCAGCCCAGGCGGGTCAGATACGCAGTATTTT
CASSPGGSDTQYF
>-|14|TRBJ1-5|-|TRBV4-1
TGCGCCAGCAGCCAAGAGGAGGGTATCCAGCCCCAGCATTTT
CASSQEEGIQPQHF
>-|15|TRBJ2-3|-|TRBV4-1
TGCGCCAGCAGCCAAGAATCCAGGGGCACAGATACGCAGTATTTT
CASSQESRGTDTQYF